The rows below give T cell receptor beta chains drawn from one sample of a study of T cell responses to AZD1222 COVID-19 vaccine. Produced via immunoSEQ multiplex PCR; TCRdb's table is partial and in-frame only. The profile shows more than 85,000 clones, approximately 90% of them singletons. Sequenced material: peripheral blood, taken on day 0 of AZD1222 vaccination. The receptors were sampled from an adult in good health. The CDR3 runs from the conserved cysteine through the conserved F or W. D genes are given only for firm matches. Clone size is shown for a subset of rows, as once, few, many or a class of expanded clone.

v_gene	abundance	j_gene	d_gene	CDR3aa	CDR3nt
TRBV18	NA	TRBJ2-5	TRBD2	CASSPDTSGQETQYF	TGTGCCAGCTCACCCGATACTAGCGGCCAAGAGACCCAGTACTTC
TRBV2	once	TRBJ2-7	TRBD2	CASSPFLGGPDEQYF	TGTGCCAGCAGTCCCTTTTTGGGAGGGCCCGACGAGCAGTACTTC
TRBV7-2	once	TRBJ2-5	TRBD2	CASSSYFGGTSGRQETQYF	TGTGCCAGCAGCTCCTACTTCGGGGGGACTAGCGGGAGGCAAGAGACCCAGTACTTC
TRBV7-9	NA	TRBJ1-1	NA	CASSLVATEAFF	TGTGCCAGCAGCCTTGTTGCCACTGAAGCTTTCTTT
TRBV4-1	once	TRBJ1-2	NA	CASRRWAVLDNGYTF	TGCGCCAGCAGACGGTGGGCCGTCCTAGATAATGGCTACACCTTC
TRBV18	NA	TRBJ1-3	TRBD1	CASSPIPPQGASGNTIYF	TGTGCCAGCTCACCGATACCACCTCAGGGGGCTTCTGGAAACACCATATATTTT
TRBV2	NA	TRBJ1-6	NA	CASSEYGSYNSPLHF	TGTGCCAGCAGTGAGTATGGCAGTTATAATTCACCCCTCCACTTT
TRBV5-1	NA	TRBJ2-7	NA	CASSLIQGASYEQYF	TGCGCCAGCAGCTTGATACAGGGAGCATCCTACGAGCAGTACTTC
TRBV18	NA	TRBJ2-3	NA	CASSPSQLSTDTQYF	TGTGCCAGCTCACCGTCACAGCTCAGCACAGATACGCAGTATTTT
TRBV19	NA	TRBJ1-1	NA	CASSPRDIRNTEAFF	TGTGCCAGTAGCCCCCGGGACATAAGGAACACTGAAGCTTTCTTT
TRBV19	NA	TRBJ2-5	TRBD2	CASTTTHLLSSGGALGETQYF	TGTGCCAGTACCACAACCCACCTTCTTTCTAGCGGGGGGGCCCTTGGTGAGACCCAGTACTTC
TRBV29-1	NA	TRBJ1-2	NA	CSVADRGDYGYTF	TGCAGCGTCGCAGATCGGGGGGACTATGGCTACACCTTC
TRBV6-6	NA	TRBJ1-1	NA	CASTARDEAFF	TGTGCCAGCACCGCTCGAGACGAAGCTTTCTTT
TRBV20-1	NA	TRBJ2-5	TRBD2	CSASKAGGGIETQYF	TGCAGTGCTAGTAAGGCGGGAGGGGGGATAGAGACCCAGTACTTC
TRBV9	NA	TRBJ2-2	NA	CASSVALGSGELFF	TGTGCCAGCAGCGTAGCCCTGGGGTCCGGGGAGCTGTTTTTT
TRBV7-9	NA	TRBJ2-1	TRBD2	CASSLVREGPRDEQFF	TGTGCCAGCAGCTTAGTGCGGGAGGGCCCCCGAGATGAGCAGTTCTTC
TRBV28	NA	TRBJ1-1	TRBD1	CASRTHAGGYTEAFF	TGTGCCAGCAGAACTCACGCAGGGGGATACACTGAAGCTTTCTTT
TRBV28	NA	TRBJ2-7	NA	CASLSSYEQYF	TGTGCCAGCCTCTCCTCCTACGAGCAGTACTTC
TRBV19	NA	TRBJ1-2	NA	CASRPGGGYGYTF	TGTGCCAGTCGTCCGGGGGGTGGCTATGGCTACACCTTC
TRBV30	NA	TRBJ1-5	NA	CAWREKGRRGNQPQHF	TGTGCCTGGAGGGAGAAAGGAAGAAGGGGCAATCAGCCCCAGCATTTT
TRBV4-2	NA	TRBJ2-2	NA	CASSLSGPATNTGELFF	TGTGCCAGCAGCCTCTCGGGGCCGGCTACTAACACCGGGGAGCTGTTTTTT
TRBV7-8	NA	TRBJ2-1	NA	CASSRARDTRMGEQFF	TGTGCCAGCAGCCGCGCCCGGGACACCCGCATGGGTGAGCAGTTCTTC
TRBV5-1	NA	TRBJ2-3	TRBD2	CASSLQRGPTDTQYF	TGCGCCAGCAGCTTGCAGCGGGGGCCGACAGATACGCAGTATTTT
TRBV3-1/TRBV3-2	NA	TRBJ1-1	TRBD1	CASSPQGAGTEAFF	TGTGCCAGCAGCCCACAGGGGGCAGGCACTGAAGCTTTCTTT
TRBV30	NA	TRBJ1-6	NA	CAWSLTADSPLHF	TGTGCCTGGAGTCTGACAGCAGATTCACCCCTCCACTTT
TRBV30	NA	TRBJ1-2	NA	CAWTRMFYGYTF	TGTGCCTGGACGCGGATGTTCTATGGCTACACCTTC
TRBV28	NA	TRBJ2-1	NA	CASSLRTGEAFF	TGTGCCAGCAGTCTACGGACGGGAGAGGCGTTCTTC
TRBV19	NA	TRBJ1-6	NA	CASSIERITLNNSPLHF	TGTGCCAGTAGTATAGAAAGGATCACCCTTAATAATTCACCCCTCCACTTT
TRBV7-9	NA	TRBJ2-1	NA	CASTLGGGTYNEQFF	TGTGCCAGCACCTTGGGCGGGGGCACTTACAATGAGCAGTTCTTC
TRBV5-4	NA	TRBJ2-1	TRBD1	CASSLRQGPYNEQFF	TGTGCCAGCAGCTTGCGACAGGGGCCCTACAATGAGCAGTTCTTC
TRBV9	NA	TRBJ2-7	TRBD1	CASSVEGQGGYEQYF	TGTGCCAGCAGCGTAGAGGGACAGGGGGGTTACGAGCAGTACTTC
TRBV21-1	once	TRBJ1-5	NA	CASTLPGTDNQPQHF	TGTGCCAGCACGCTTCCCGGGACAGATAATCAGCCCCAGCATTTT
TRBV20-1	NA	TRBJ1-6	NA	CSASAVYNSPLHF	TGCAGTGCTAGTGCGGTTTATAATTCACCCCTCCACTTT
TRBV11-3	NA	TRBJ2-1	TRBD2	CASSLDASGRAWDEQFF	TGTGCCAGCAGCTTAGATGCTAGCGGGAGGGCCTGGGATGAGCAGTTCTTC
TRBV5-1	NA	TRBJ2-7	NA	CASSWGPGGEQYF	TGCGCCAGCAGCTGGGGGCCTGGCGGCGAGCAGTACTTC
TRBV9	once	TRBJ1-6	NA	CASSVGNREGSPLHF	TGTGCCAGCAGCGTAGGTAACAGGGAGGGCTCACCCCTCCACTTT
TRBV29-1	NA	TRBJ2-1	NA	CSVEGLDRTPNEQFF	TGCAGCGTTGAAGGGTTAGACAGGACTCCTAATGAGCAGTTCTTC
TRBV6-2/TRBV6-3	NA	TRBJ1-1	TRBD1	CASSIPKGQVMNTEAFF	TGTGCCAGCAGCATCCCCAAGGGACAGGTAATGAACACTGAAGCTTTCTTT
TRBV25-1	once	TRBJ2-1	NA	CASSERTGRGKQFF	TGTGCCAGCAGTGAACGGACAGGCCGGGGGAAGCAGTTCTTC
TRBV11-2	NA	TRBJ2-5	NA	CASSLGVVQETQYF	TGTGCCAGCAGCTTAGGCGTGGTCCAAGAGACCCAGTACTTC
TRBV7-9	NA	TRBJ1-1	NA	CASSLGQGLTEAFF	TGTGCCAGCAGCTTAGGGCAGGGCTTGACTGAAGCTTTCTTT
TRBV5-4	few	TRBJ1-3	NA	CASSLYRGASGNTIYF	TGTGCCAGCAGCTTGTATCGGGGGGCTTCAGGAAACACCATATATTTT
TRBV2	NA	TRBJ2-1	TRBD2	CASSVGVGGGYNEQFF	TGTGCCAGCAGTGTCGGTGTTGGGGGGGGCTACAATGAGCAGTTCTTC
TRBV5-1	once	TRBJ1-1	TRBD1	CASSSGTGVTEAFF	TGCGCCAGCTCATCCGGGACAGGGGTCACTGAAGCTTTCTTT
TRBV24-1	NA	TRBJ2-1	NA	CATSDRWGYEQFF	TGTGCCACCAGTGACCGCTGGGGTTATGAGCAGTTCTTC
TRBV5-4	NA	TRBJ2-7	NA	CASSTQSSYEQYF	TGTGCCAGCTCAACCCAGAGCTCCTACGAGCAGTACTTC
TRBV24-1	NA	TRBJ2-1	TRBD2	CATSAWTRRGMMTYNEQFF	TGTGCCACCAGTGCCTGGACTAGACGGGGGATGATGACCTACAATGAGCAGTTCTTC
TRBV7-9	NA	TRBJ2-1	NA	CASSLDSPDVHGEQFF	TGTGCCAGCAGCTTAGACAGTCCGGACGTTCATGGGGAGCAGTTCTTC
TRBV5-1	NA	TRBJ1-3	NA	CASSLETFTSGNTIYF	TGCGCCAGCAGCTTGGAAACGTTCACCTCTGGAAACACCATATATTTT